This T cell receptor (beta chain) was obtained from a study of control samples from healthy donors and cancer patients. CDR3 length: 15 amino acids. Germline V gives CDR1 LNHNV, CDR2 YYDKDF (reference sequence). Between the trimmed V and J ends, which lost 1 base and 2 bases, there was a span of 12 bases. TCRdb's table, derived via immunoSEQ multiplex PCR, lists solely in-frame clones and lacks some. The table lists approximately 54,000 clones, about nine tenths of them singletons. Concerning this clone itself: Within the sample, other DNA sequences also encode this same CDR3.

Sequencing was performed on PBMCs. The chain combines TRBV15 with TRBJ2-7, with TRBD2 as a possible D gene (6 bases). The TCR originated in a man in his fifties or sixties with head and neck cancer. The chain's CDR3 is CATSRGSGGTYEQYF. The CDR3 nucleotides are TGTGCCACCAGCAGAGGTAGTGGGGGGACCTACGAGCAGTACTTC.